The clone carrying this TCR beta chain has just one count. Antigen specificity is unknown. This specimen belongs to a study of T cell responses to AZD1222 COVID-19 vaccine. Study-level results: Repertoire sampling occurred only after the peak T cell response. Only a handful of AZD1222 recipients were seropositive at baseline. It should be noted that donors were predominantly white British and more often female, and clonal diversity was possibly underestimated.

Here immunoSEQ multiplex PCR was the method, and the copy in TCRdb shows in-frame clones only, minus some. The repertoire holds more than 85,000 clones, with approximately 91% as singletons. Trimming removed 0 bases from V and 8 bases from J, with 16 bases in between. CDR1 is MNHNS, CDR2 SASEGT, per germline. The CDR3 runs 15 residues. This clonotype was sampled from an adult in good health. The V and J genes are TRBV6-1 and TRBJ1-2, with unresolved D. The input for sequencing was peripheral blood, taken on day 0 of MenACWY control vaccination. The CDR3 loop reads CASSEAMWVWRGYTF. For the CDR3, the DNA is TGTGCCAGCAGTGAAGCGATGTGGGTTTGGAGGGGCTACACCTTC.